This is a list of T cell receptor beta chains from one sample in a study of OX40 agonist ivuxolimab in advanced cancers. Produced via immunoSEQ multiplex PCR; TCRdb's table is partial and in-frame only. The sample includes about 83,000 clones, 70% to 90% of them seen just once. Sequences were derived from CD4+ or CD8+ T cells sorted from blood, sampled in a trial of the OX40 agonist ivuxolimab. The receptors shown here come from an adult with an advanced solid tumor such as melanoma, head and neck, liver or kidney cancer. Each CDR3 is given with its conserved first and last residue. Fields, in order: CDR3 length, V gene, J gene, clone size, D gene, CDR3 DNA, CDR3 protein. The D gene is left open where the match is weak. Not all rows give a size; the values are once, few, many and, for expanded clones, a class.

18	TRBV27	TRBJ1-2	once	NA	TGTGCCAGCAGTCCCTTTGCGTCAGGGTGGGAAAAAAACTATGGCTACACCTTC	CASSPFASGWEKNYGYTF
14	TRBV7-8	TRBJ2-7	NA	TRBD1	TGTGCCAGCAGCTTGGGGGACAGGGGGCGAGAGCAGTACTTC	CASSLGDRGREQYF
16	TRBV5-1	TRBJ1-1	NA	NA	TGCGCCAGCAGCTTGTATCCCAACGGTCCGGGCACTGAAGCTTTCTTT	CASSLYPNGPGTEAFF
11	TRBV7-8	TRBJ2-1	once	NA	TGTGCCAGCAGCTTATCATGGGAGCAGTTCTTC	CASSLSWEQFF
15	TRBV11-2	TRBJ2-3	NA	NA	TGTGCCAGCAGCTTACTAGGGAGCGGATCGGATACGCAGTATTTT	CASSLLGSGSDTQYF
14	TRBV29-1	TRBJ2-1	once	TRBD2	TGCAGCGTTGATGCTAGCGGGCAATACAATGAGCAGTTCTTC	CSVDASGQYNEQFF
12	TRBV7-2	TRBJ2-1	NA	NA	TGTGCCAGCAGCCCTAGGAGCGATGAGCAGTTCTTC	CASSPRSDEQFF
17	TRBV27	TRBJ2-1	once	NA	TGTGCCAGCAGTTTTCCTCCCGGTAGGGGAGCCTACAATGAGCAGTTCTTC	CASSFPPGRGAYNEQFF
13	TRBV5-5	TRBJ2-7	NA	TRBD1	TGTGCCAGCAGCTTTACAGGGGGCCACGAGCAGTACTTC	CASSFTGGHEQYF
14	TRBV6-6	TRBJ1-1	NA	TRBD1	TGTGCCAGCAAATTGGGACAGGGTAACACTGAAGCTTTCTTT	CASKLGQGNTEAFF